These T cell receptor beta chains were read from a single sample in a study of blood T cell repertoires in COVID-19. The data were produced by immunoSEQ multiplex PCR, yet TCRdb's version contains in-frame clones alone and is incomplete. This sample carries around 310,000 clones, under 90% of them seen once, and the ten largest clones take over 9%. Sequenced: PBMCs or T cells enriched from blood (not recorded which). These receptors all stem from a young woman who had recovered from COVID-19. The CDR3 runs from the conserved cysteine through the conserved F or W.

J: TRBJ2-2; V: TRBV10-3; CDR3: CAISEVGGSLITGELFF
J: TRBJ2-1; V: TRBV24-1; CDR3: CATSESGGIGYEQFF
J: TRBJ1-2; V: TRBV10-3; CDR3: CAISERQSQEGYTF
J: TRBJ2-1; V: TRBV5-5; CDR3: CASSSGRSSYNEQFF
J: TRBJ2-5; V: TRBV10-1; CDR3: CASSRTGTQTQETQYF
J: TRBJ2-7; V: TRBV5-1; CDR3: CASSSLSLGTPAYEQYF
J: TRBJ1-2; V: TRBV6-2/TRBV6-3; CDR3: CASSVRGARQYGYTF
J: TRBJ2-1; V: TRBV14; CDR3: CASSQTNPNEQFF
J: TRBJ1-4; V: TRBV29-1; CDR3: CSVVSGAEKLFF
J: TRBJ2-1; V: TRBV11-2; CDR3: CASSLGGSSYNEQFF
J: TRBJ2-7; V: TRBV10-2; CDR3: CASSSLYGGYEQYF
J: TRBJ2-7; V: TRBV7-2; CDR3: CASSLVGRTSYEQYF
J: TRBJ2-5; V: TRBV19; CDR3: CASSRLAPEETQYF
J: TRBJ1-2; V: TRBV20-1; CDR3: CSASTGGGDGYTF
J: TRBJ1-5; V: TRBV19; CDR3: CASSMGTGPLQPQHF
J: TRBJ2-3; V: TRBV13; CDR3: CASSLGGGDTDTQYF
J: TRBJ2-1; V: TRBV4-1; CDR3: CASSSSGTSGNEQFF
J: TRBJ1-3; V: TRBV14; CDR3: CASSQFPSYRAAGNTIYF
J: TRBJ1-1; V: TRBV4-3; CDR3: CASSQDYRQVEREAFF
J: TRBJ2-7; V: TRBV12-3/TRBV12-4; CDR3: CASSSDNVQGWYF
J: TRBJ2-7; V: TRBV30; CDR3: CAWRTSGSYEQYF
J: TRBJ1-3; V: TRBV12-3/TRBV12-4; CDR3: CASAGSGNTIYF
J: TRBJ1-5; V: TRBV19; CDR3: CASSIRDRGQPQHF
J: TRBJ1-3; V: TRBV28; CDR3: CASSLPPPAGNTIYF
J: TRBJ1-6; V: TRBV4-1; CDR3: CASSQGQESGSPLHF
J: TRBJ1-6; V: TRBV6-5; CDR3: CASSYTGQGLGSPLHF
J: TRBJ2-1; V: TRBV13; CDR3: CASSSHLGDNEQFF
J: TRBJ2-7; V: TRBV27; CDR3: CASKLSPTSPGEQYF
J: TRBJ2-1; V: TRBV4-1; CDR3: CASSLEGAGDYNEQFF
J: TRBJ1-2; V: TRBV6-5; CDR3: CASSQDRYGYTF
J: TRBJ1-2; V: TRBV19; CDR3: CASSPDRNNYGYTF
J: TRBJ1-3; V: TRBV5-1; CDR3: CASSLFGRDSGNTIYF
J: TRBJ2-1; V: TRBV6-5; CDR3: CASSYRAGSSYNEQFF
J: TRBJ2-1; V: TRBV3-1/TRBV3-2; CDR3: CASSPRLAATYNEQFF
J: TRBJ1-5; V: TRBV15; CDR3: CATSRDLTGDSNQPQHF
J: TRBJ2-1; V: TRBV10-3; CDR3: CAITQGSDINEQFF
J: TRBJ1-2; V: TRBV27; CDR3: CASSANRVYGYTF
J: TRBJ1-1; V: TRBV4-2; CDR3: CASSQDGARTGLSTEAFF
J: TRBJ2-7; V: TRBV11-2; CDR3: CASSLGLAVYEQYF
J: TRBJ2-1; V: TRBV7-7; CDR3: CASSLGGPRSYNEQFF
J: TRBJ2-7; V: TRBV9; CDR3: CASSVAPVTAYEQYF
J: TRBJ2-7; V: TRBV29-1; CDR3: CSAGAARDSPYEQYF
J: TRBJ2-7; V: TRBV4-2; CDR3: CASSQGLAVPYEQYF
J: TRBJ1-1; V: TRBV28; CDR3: CASSEADRRGGLAFF
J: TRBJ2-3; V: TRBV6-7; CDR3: CASSYLRQAQSGSQADTQYF
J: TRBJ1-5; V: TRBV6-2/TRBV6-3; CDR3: CASSTTGNQPQHF
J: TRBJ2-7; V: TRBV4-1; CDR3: CASSRRLPTTGLAGYEQYF
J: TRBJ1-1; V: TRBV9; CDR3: CASSATGATEAFF
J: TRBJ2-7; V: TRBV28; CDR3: CASRTGAGSYEQYF
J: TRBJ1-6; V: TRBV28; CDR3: CASSSADRVNSPLHF
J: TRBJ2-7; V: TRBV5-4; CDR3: CASSLGGLAGDEQYF
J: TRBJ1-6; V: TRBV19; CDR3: CASKQGGSPLHF
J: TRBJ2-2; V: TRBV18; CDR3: CASSRSGGDTGELFF